This TCR beta chain was recovered during a study of T cell responses to AZD1222 COVID-19 vaccine. General observations from the study: CD4 TCRs linked to vaccination spanned spike, dominating at 160-218 and 743-854. Among the donors, most were white British and more were female, and clonal diversity was possibly underestimated. In all cases, repertoires were sampled only after the peak T cell response. The study found Spike-specific TCR breadth and depth rose after two AZD1222 doses.

Trimming at V came to 1 base and at J to 10 bases, leaving 4 bases not matched to a gene. Germline CDR1 and CDR2: SGHTS and YDEGEE. The CDR3 is 15 residues long. The table came from immunoSEQ multiplex PCR; TCRdb's copy has only in-frame clones and leaves some out. Among around 190,000 clones listed, approximately 91% were seen once. Worth noting for this clone: The target antigen is unknown.

This TCR was recovered from an adult who received the AZD1222 COVID-19 vaccine. The source material was peripheral blood, sampled 28 days after the second AZD1222 dose. V gene TRBV5-8 combines with J gene TRBJ1-6; 11 positions agree with TRBD1. The CDR3 protein is CASSLPGTGGSPLHF. The CDR3 region has the DNA TGTGCCAGCAGCTTGCCCGGGACAGGGGGATCACCCCTCCACTTT.